The 23 T cell receptor beta chains in this list originate from one sample, sequenced in a study of T cell repertoires in cytomegalovirus infection. Their specific antigens are unknown. Each CDR3 protein is one row after TCRdb ran MiXCR on the reads. This table has 900,000 to 950,000 distinct CDR3 sequences, 31% appearing once. The starting material was cultured CD8+ T cells from PBMCs, obtained from culture after CMV antigen stimulation. The source is a human donor in good health (CMV status not recorded). Some clones in this sample may be carry-over from other donors' samples.

The chain recombines TRBV7-6 with TRBJ2-2; D gene uncertain. The length of the CDR3 is 12 residues. Per germline, CDR1 SGHVS and CDR2 FNYEAQ. Trimming pared 4 bases from V and 8 bases from J, leaving 8 bases between. DNA for the CDR3: TGTGCCAGCAGCTCTCTTGGGGGGGAGCTGTTTTTT. Translation gives CASSSLGGELFF.

The gene calls are TRBV28 and TRBJ2-6; 11 nucleotides agree with TRBD1. CDR1 MDHEN and CDR2 SYDVKM come from the germline V gene. V lost 5 bases to trimming and J lost 2 bases; unmatched junction nucleotides: 8. The length of the CDR3 is 18 residues. DNA of the CDR3: TGTGCCAGCAGTGATCCGGGACAGGGGGTTCCTGGGGCCAACGTCCTGACTTTC. This translates into CASSDPGQGVPGANVLTF.

The chain couples TRBV27 to TRBJ2-1; 7 bases are shared with TRBD2. This CDR3 region has 13 residues. V lost 9 bases to trimming and J lost 6 bases; unmatched junction nucleotides: 8. The V gene's germline CDR1 is MNHEY and CDR2 SMNVEV (reference sequence). Written as DNA, the CDR3 is TGTGCCAGTCAGCGGGGTGGGTCCAATGAGCAGTTCTTC. Encoded protein: CASQRGGSNEQFF.

This clonotype was detected a few times. The J gene is TRBJ2-5, the V gene TRBV4-1; unclear D gene. The germline V gene encodes CDR1 MGHRA and CDR2 YSYEKL. V lost 1 base, J lost 4 bases, and 10 bases lay in between. This CDR3 has 14 residues. This chain's CDR3 is CASSQGIGLETQYF. The CDR3 DNA sequence: TGCGCCAGCAGCCAAGGAATAGGATTAGAGACCCAGTACTTC.

This chain uses TRBV7-9 with TRBJ2-7; 8 bases line up with TRBD1. Germline V gene sequence: CDR1 SEHNR, CDR2 FQNEAQ (reference sequence). Trimming cost V 2 bases and J 3 bases; bases outside gene matches: 15. The CDR3 covers 18 residues. The CDR3: CASSLLRGTGQEHYEQYF. The CDR3 DNA reads as TGTGCCAGCAGCTTACTTAGAGGTACGGGACAGGAGCACTACGAGCAGTACTTC. Together with reference TRBV7-9 and TRBJ2-7, the CDR3 gives the full variable domain: DTGVSQNPRHKITKRGQNVTFRCDPISEHNRLYWYRQTLGQGPEFLTYFQNEAQLEKSRLLSDRFSAERPKGSFSTLEIQRTEQGDSAMYLCASSLLRGTGQEHYEQYFGPGTRLTVT.

This clonotype turned up a few times. The rearrangement uses TRBV27 and TRBJ2-2, with 9 bases identical to TRBD1. Germline CDR1 and CDR2: MNHEY and SMNVEV (reference sequence). This CDR3 has 16 amino acids. V lost 5 bases, J lost 1 base, and 5 bases stayed unmatched. The CDR3 spells CASSPSTGGNTGELFF. In DNA, the CDR3 is TGTGCCAGCAGTCCTTCGACAGGGGGGAACACCGGGGAGCTGTTTTTT.

This chain connects TRBV27 to TRBJ1-5; D ambiguous. The CDR3 is made up of 14 amino acids. CDR1 is MNHEY and CDR2 is SMNVEV in the germline V gene (reference sequence). Trimming removed 8 bases at V and 1 base at J, with 12 bases between. The CDR3: CASANGDSNQPQHF. The CDR3 bases are TGTGCCAGCGCTAATGGAGACAGCAATCAGCCCCAGCATTTT.

The chain couples TRBV24-1 to TRBJ1-6, with TRBD1 identical over 11 bases. Germline lookup yields CDR1 KGHDR and CDR2 SFDVKD. The CDR3 extends over 14 amino acids. With 7 bases clipped from V and 10 bases from J, the junction kept 5 bases outside the gene matches. The CDR3 spells CATSAGTGGSPLHF. The CDR3 nucleotides read TGTGCCACCAGCGCCGGGACAGGGGGGTCACCCCTCCACTTT.

Notes on this clonotype: Mismatch with germline at one junction end may stem from a read error. The J gene is TRBJ1-1, the V gene TRBV6-1, with D maybe TRBD1 (5 bases). The CDR3 is made up of 9 amino acids. Germline assignment: CDR1 MNHNS and CDR2 SASEGT. CDR3 amino acids: CATYRGPHF. Written as DNA, the CDR3 is TGTGCCACCTACCGGGGACCCCACTTT.

As regards this clonotype: A read error may account for a junction end that differs from germline. The chain is built from TRBV6-1 and TRBJ2-1; no reliable D call. The CDR3 is 12 amino acids. Germline V gene sequence: CDR1 MNHNS, CDR2 SASEGT. CDR3 sequence: CANSSIGAGQFF. Written as DNA, the CDR3 is TGTGCCAACAGTTCTATCGGTGCAGGGCAGTTCTTC.

This clonotype was seen a few times. This sequence joins TRBV10-3 and TRBJ1-5; the match to TRBD1 covers 9 bases. CDR1 and CDR2 from the germline V gene are ENHRY and SYGVKD. The CDR3 has 14 amino acids. Germline trimming cut 5 bases from V and 6 bases from J; bases unmatched to any gene: 5. The CDR3 DNA follows: TGTGCCATCAGTAGGGACAGGGAGGTTCAGCCCCAGCATTTT. Its translation is CAISRDREVQPQHF.

The chain joins TRBV2 to TRBJ1-2, with TRBD1 identical over 8 bases. The germline V gene encodes CDR1 SNHLY and CDR2 FYNNEI. V lost 5 bases, J lost 0 bases, and 5 bases stayed unmatched. The CDR3 totals 15 residues. The CDR3 spells CASSITGGANYGYTF. DNA of the CDR3: TGTGCCAGCAGTATAACAGGGGGGGCTAACTATGGCTACACCTTC.

The V call is TRBV7-9, the J call TRBJ2-2; 10 nucleotides agree with TRBD2. CDR3 length: 14 residues. From germline, CDR1 is SEHNR and CDR2 FQNEAQ (reference sequence). V was clipped by 8 bases and J by 7 bases; unmatched bases: 7. The CDR3 DNA is TGTGCCAGCGCTAGCGGGGGAAAAATCGGGGAGCTGTTTTTT. This translates into CASASGGKIGELFF.

The rearrangement joins TRBV27 to TRBJ1-1, with TRBD1 identical over 10 bases. The germline CDR1 and CDR2 sequences are MNHEY and SMNVEV (reference sequence). V was pared by 5 bases and J by 1 base, with 4 bases of the junction left unmatched. This CDR3 is 15 amino acids long. The CDR3 spells CASSTGQGGNTEAFF. CDR3 sequence (DNA): TGTGCCAGCAGTACCGGACAGGGGGGGAACACTGAAGCTTTCTTT.

This clonotype appeared many times. The chain joins TRBV7-2 to TRBJ2-6; D is undetermined. V gave up 1 base and J gave up 4 bases, with 8 bases separating them. Germline V lookup: CDR1 SGHTA, CDR2 FQGNSA. The CDR3 length is 15 residues. This chain's CDR3 is CASSLGGRGANVLTF. In DNA form, the CDR3 reads TGTGCCAGCAGCTTAGGGGGAAGAGGGGCCAACGTCCTGACTTTC.

This clonotype was counted only a few times. V usage is TRBV6-4 and J usage is TRBJ1-1, with 8 bases fitting TRBD1. Germline V gene lookup returns CDR1 MRHNA and CDR2 SNTAGT. J gave up 3 bases and V 7 bases, and 10 bases lay outside the gene matches. CDR3 length equals 15 residues. The CDR3 bases are TGTGCCAGCACCCCCGGAACAGGGGGTTACACTGAAGCTTTCTTT. It specifies CASTPGTGGYTEAFF.

This clonotype was seen a few times. The chain has TRBV6-1 and TRBJ2-7; D may be TRBD1 or TRBD2 (5 bases each). The germline V gene has CDR1 MNHNS and CDR2 SASEGT. The CDR3 contains 12 residues. V lost 1 base, J lost 6 bases, and 7 bases lay in between. The CDR3 sequence: CASSEEGTEQYF. CDR3 sequence (DNA): TGTGCCAGCAGTGAAGAGGGGACCGAGCAGTACTTC.

The chain combines TRBV15 with TRBJ1-5; 9 nucleotides line up with TRBD1. V was pared by 11 bases and J by 3 bases, with 8 bases of the junction left unmatched. The CDR3 is 14 amino acids. CDR1 is LNHNV, CDR2 YYDKDF, per germline (reference sequence). CDR3 region: CASGTGNNNQPQHF. The CDR3 DNA reads as TGTGCCTCCGGGACAGGGAATAACAATCAGCCCCAGCATTTT.

This clonotype was counted between two and nine times. The chain joins TRBV6-2 or TRBV6-3 to TRBJ2-2; D may be TRBD2 (5 bases). Trimming stripped 5 bases from V and 6 bases from J, with 10 bases between. Germline V gene data show CDR1 as MNHEY and CDR2 as SVGEGT. This CDR3 region has 13 residues. The chain's CDR3 is CASSADGAGELFF. The CDR3 region has the DNA TGTGCCAGCAGTGCGGACGGGGCCGGGGAGCTGTTTTTT.

Of note for this clonotype: Only one base separates this from a far larger clonotype, so it likely reflects a read error. The chain links TRBV12-3 or TRBV12-4 to TRBJ2-5; D uncertain. The CDR3 has 12 residues. The V gene lost 4 bases and the J gene lost 5 bases, with 8 bases spanning the gap. The DNA for the CDR3 is TGTGCCAGCAGTTCCCTTAGGGAGACCCAGTACTTC. It encodes CASSSLRETQYF.

The table lists this clonotype with a few counts. This rearrangement joins TRBV27 to TRBJ2-1, with TRBD2 as a possible D gene (7 bases). Germline assignment: CDR1 MNHEY and CDR2 SMNVEV (reference sequence). The V end lost 8 bases, the J end lost 4 bases, and 21 bases lay between the germline ends. This CDR3 has 16 residues. This chain's CDR3 is CASRFTGTNDYNEQFF. The CDR3 nucleotides read TGTGCCAGCCGATTTACAGGGACTAACGATTACAATGAGCAGTTCTTC.

This chain links TRBV6-5 with TRBJ1-2, with D possibly matching TRBD1 (5 bases). This CDR3 has 17 residues. In germline, CDR1 is MNHEY, CDR2 SVGAGI. V lost 3 bases to trimming and J lost 3 bases, with 20 bases between them. The CDR3 reads CASSYTLTGDRYYGYTF. In DNA, the CDR3 is TGTGCCAGCAGTTATACACTTACAGGCGATCGTTACTATGGCTACACCTTC.

The chain employs TRBV12-3 or TRBV12-4 and TRBJ1-2; no clear D gene. Trimming pared 1 base from V and 4 bases from J, leaving 10 bases between. The CDR3 extends over 14 amino acids. CDR3 bases: TGTGCCAGCAGTTTAGGGGCAGGCCTCTATGGCTACACCTTC. Translation: CASSLGAGLYGYTF.